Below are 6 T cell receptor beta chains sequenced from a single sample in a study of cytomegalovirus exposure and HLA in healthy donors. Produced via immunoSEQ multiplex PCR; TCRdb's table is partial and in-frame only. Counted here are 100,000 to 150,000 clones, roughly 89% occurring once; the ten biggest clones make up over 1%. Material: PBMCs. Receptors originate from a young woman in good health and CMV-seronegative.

CDR3 region: CASRHTGLRGYTF. CDR3 bases: TGTGCCAGCAGACATACAGGGTTGCGGGGCTACACCTTC. This chain links TRBV6-6 with TRBJ1-2; D might be TRBD1 (6 bases). The CDR3 covers 13 residues. The V gene lost 6 bases and the J gene lost 8 bases, with 16 bases spanning the gap. The germline V gene has CDR1 MNHNY and CDR2 SVGAGI (reference sequence).

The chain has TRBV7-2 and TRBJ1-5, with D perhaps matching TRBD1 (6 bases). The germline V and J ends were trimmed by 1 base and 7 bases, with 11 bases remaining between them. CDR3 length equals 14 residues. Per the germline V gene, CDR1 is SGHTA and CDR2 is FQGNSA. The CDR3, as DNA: TGTGCCAGCAGCTTAGGGCAGGGGTCCCAGCCCCAGCATTTT. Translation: CASSLGQGSQPQHF.

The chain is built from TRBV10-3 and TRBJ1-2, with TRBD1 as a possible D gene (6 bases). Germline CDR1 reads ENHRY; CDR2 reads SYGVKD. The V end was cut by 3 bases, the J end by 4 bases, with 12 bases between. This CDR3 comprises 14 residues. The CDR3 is CAISDGGSGYGYTF. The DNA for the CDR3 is TGTGCCATCAGTGATGGGGGCTCTGGCTATGGCTACACCTTC.

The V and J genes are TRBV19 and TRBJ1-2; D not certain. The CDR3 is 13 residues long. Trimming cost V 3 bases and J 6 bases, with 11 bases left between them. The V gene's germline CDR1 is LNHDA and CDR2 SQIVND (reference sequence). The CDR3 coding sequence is TGTGCCAGTAGTATGGTACCAGTAAATGGCTACACCTTC. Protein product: CASSMVPVNGYTF. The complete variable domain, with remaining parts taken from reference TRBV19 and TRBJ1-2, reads DGGITQSPKYLFRKEGQNVTLSCEQNLNHDAMYWYRQDPGQGLRLIYYSQIVNDFQKGDIAEGYSVSREKKESFPLTVTSAQKNPTAFYLCASSMVPVNGYTFGSGTRLTVV.

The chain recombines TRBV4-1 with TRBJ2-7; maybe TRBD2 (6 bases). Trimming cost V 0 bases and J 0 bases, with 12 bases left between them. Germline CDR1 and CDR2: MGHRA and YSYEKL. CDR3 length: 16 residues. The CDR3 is CASSQDPGRASYEQYF. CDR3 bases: TGCGCCAGCAGCCAAGATCCCGGGAGAGCCTCCTACGAGCAGTACTTC.

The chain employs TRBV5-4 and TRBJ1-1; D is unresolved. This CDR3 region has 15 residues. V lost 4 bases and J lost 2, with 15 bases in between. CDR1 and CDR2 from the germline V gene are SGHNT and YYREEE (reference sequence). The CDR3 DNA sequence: TGTGCCAGCAGCCTAGGACTAGGGTCTAACACTGAAGCTTTCTTT. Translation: CASSLGLGSNTEAFF.